One and the same sample provided the 8 T cell receptor beta chains below, sequenced in a study of vaccination and CD4 T cells after COVID-19. Time point specified: late sampling 161 to 241 days after vaccination in three convalescent patients. The sample's treatment: approximately nine-day PBMC culture with coronavirus spike peptide pools or control peptides (ViraFEST assay). The Oncomine TCR Beta short-read assay was applied to DNA of cultured CD4+ T cells. In TCRdb, the PCR reads were re-called with MiXCR into one record per CDR3 protein. This sample carries about 21,000 distinct CDR3 sequences, 42% of them seen once, and the ten largest clones take 7.5% to 10%. No antigens are known for them. Sample: CD4+ T cells from blood, cultured in vitro, taken about 7 months after SARS-CoV-2 vaccination. These receptors were collected from a human donor who had recovered from COVID-19.

Worth noting for this clonotype: This clone may be a read error of a much larger clone one base away. The V gene is TRBV2, the J gene TRBJ1-6, with D tentatively TRBD1 (5 bases). The V gene's germline CDR1 is SNHLY and CDR2 FYNNEI. The CDR3 runs 15 residues. The V end was cut by 6 bases, the J end by 5 bases, with 14 bases between. CDR3 DNA sequence: TGTGCCAGCAGGTCCGGGGCCCCACATAATTCACCCCTCCACTTT. Translated: CASRSGAPHNSPLHF.

V is TRBV28 and J is TRBJ1-5; D is perhaps TRBD1 (5 bases). The CDR3 sequence is 15 residues long. The germline V and J ends were trimmed by 7 bases and 4 bases, with 17 bases remaining between them. In germline, CDR1 is MDHEN, CDR2 SYDVKM. The CDR3 is CASIPRGAENQPQHF. The CDR3 nucleotides read TGTGCCAGCATCCCACGAGGGGCGGAAAATCAGCCCCAGCATTTT.

The chain uses TRBV15 and TRBJ2-7; TRBD1 might be the D (6 bases). Germline V gene data show CDR1 as LNHNV and CDR2 as YYDKDF (reference sequence). This CDR3 region has 15 residues. V lost 1 base and J 6 bases, leaving 16 bases between the germline ends. Written as DNA, the CDR3 is TGTGCCACCAGCAGAGCAGGGGTACTAGAGGCCGAGCAGTACTTC. Its protein product is CATSRAGVLEAEQYF.

This rearrangement joins TRBV4-3 to TRBJ2-7; 13 bases agree with TRBD2. The CDR3 contains 16 residues. Germline lookup yields CDR1 LGHNA and CDR2 YSLEER. After removal of 4 bases from V and 5 bases from J, the junction contained 8 bases not matched to a gene. The CDR3 DNA follows: TGCGCCAGCAGCCCCGCGATACTAGCGGGAGGGGACGAGCAGTACTTC. It is translated as CASSPAILAGGDEQYF.

The chain recombines TRBV28 with TRBJ2-7, with unresolved D. V was cut by 4 bases and J by 6 bases, with 10 bases left in between. Germline lookup yields CDR1 MDHEN and CDR2 SYDVKM. This CDR3 is built from 12 residues. CDR3 nucleotide sequence: TGTGCCAGCAGTTCCGCCCCAATCGAGCAGTACTTC. It is translated as CASSSAPIEQYF.

This clonotype was counted between two and nine times. The rearrangement links TRBV20-1 to TRBJ1-5; D remains ambiguous. The CDR3 runs to 12 residues. Germline loops: CDR1 DFQATT, CDR2 SNEGSKA (reference sequence). The germline V and J ends were trimmed by 7 bases and 4 bases, with 11 bases remaining between them. CDR3 region: CSESRVNQPQHF. The DNA for the CDR3 is TGCAGTGAAAGTAGGGTTAATCAGCCCCAGCATTTT.

This clonotype was counted a few times. The rearrangement joins TRBV20-1 to TRBJ2-1; 8 bases map to TRBD2. The V segment lost 5 bases and the J segment 2 bases; nucleotides outside the gene matches: 8. Germline V gene data show CDR1 as DFQATT and CDR2 as SNEGSKA (reference sequence). The CDR3 contains 15 residues. DNA of the CDR3: TGCAGTGCTCAATCACTAGCGGATACCTACAATGAGCAGTTCTTC. Amino acids: CSAQSLADTYNEQFF.

This clonotype was recorded a few times. The chain uses TRBV7-9 and TRBJ2-7; the D is unclear. This CDR3 has 13 residues. Germline loops: CDR1 SEHNR, CDR2 FQNEAQ (reference sequence). V lost 5 bases and J 3 bases, leaving 11 bases between the germline ends. CDR3 in DNA: TGTGCCAGCAGCCCTGACCGAAACTACGAGCAGTACTTC. The encoded protein is CASSPDRNYEQYF.